The 22 T cell receptor beta chains presented below share a single source sample, sequenced in a study of OX40 agonist ivuxolimab in advanced cancers. Clones were read by immunoSEQ multiplex PCR, and TCRdb kept only the in-frame ones, dropping some. The sample contains under 50,000 clones, about 89% of which appear only once. The input for sequencing was CD4+ or CD8+ T cells sorted from blood, taken in a trial of the OX40 agonist ivuxolimab. All receptors come from an adult with an advanced solid tumor such as melanoma, head and neck, liver or kidney cancer.

The genes are TRBV6-5 and TRBJ2-7; no definite D call. Germline-derived CDR1 and CDR2 are MNHEY and SVGAGI. Trimming took 0 bases from V and 3 from J, leaving 12 bases between them. The CDR3 runs to 15 residues. The CDR3 coding sequence is TGTGCCAGCAGTTACTCGAGTTACACCAGCTACGAGCAGTACTTC. This encodes CASSYSSYTSYEQYF.

This chain links TRBV19 with TRBJ2-7, with a possible D match to TRBD1 (6 bases). Between the trimmed V and J ends, which lost 3 bases and 0 bases, there was a span of 18 bases. The CDR3 is 17 residues long. The germline V gene encodes CDR1 LNHDA and CDR2 SQIVND (reference sequence). The CDR3 DNA sequence: TGTGCCAGTAGTATTGAGCATCAGGGGTCTCTCTCCTACGAGCAGTACTTC. It specifies CASSIEHQGSLSYEQYF.

The rearrangement uses TRBV11-2 and TRBJ2-5, with D unresolved. Per the germline V gene, CDR1 is SGHAT and CDR2 is FQNNGV. This CDR3 is built from 15 residues. Between the trimmed V and J ends, which lost 5 bases and 4 bases, there was a span of 17 bases. Here the CDR3 reads CASSPAYSEGETQYF. CDR3 nucleotides: TGTGCCAGCAGCCCAGCCTATTCTGAAGGAGAGACCCAGTACTTC.

V gene TRBV2 combines with J gene TRBJ2-4; D gene ambiguous. V dropped 10 bases and J dropped 1 base, with 17 bases sitting between them. Germline V gene data show CDR1 as SNHLY and CDR2 as FYNNEI. There are 15 residues in the CDR3. CDR3 residues: CAINIPRVAKNIQYF. The CDR3 bases are TGTGCCATCAACATCCCTAGGGTGGCCAAAAACATTCAGTACTTC.

V usage is TRBV5-8 and J usage is TRBJ1-1, with 8 bases matching TRBD1. This CDR3 has 16 amino acids. The germline gives CDR1 SGHTS, CDR2 YDEGEE. V trimming: 4 bases; J trimming: 3 bases; junction bases outside the gene matches: 11. The CDR3 region is CASSQPGGPWDTEAFF. The CDR3 DNA follows: TGTGCCAGCAGCCAGCCAGGGGGCCCCTGGGACACTGAAGCTTTCTTT.

This chain joins TRBV27 and TRBJ2-3, with D maybe TRBD2 (7 bases). CDR3 size: 13 residues. Germline CDR1 MNHEY, CDR2 SMNVEV (reference sequence). Trimming pared 6 bases from V and 6 bases from J, leaving 13 bases between. CDR3 residues: CASSAGAWDTQYF. The DNA for the CDR3 is TGTGCCAGCAGCGCGGGGGCATGGGATACGCAGTATTTT.

The chain couples TRBV11-2 to TRBJ2-5; no clear D. The better agreement between TRBJ2-7 and the DNA end casts doubt on the J call. CDR3 length: 14 amino acids. In germline, CDR1 is SGHAT, CDR2 FQNNGV. CDR3: CASSLVASAYEQYF. CDR3 DNA sequence: TGTGCCAGCAGCTTAGTTGCTTCCGCCTACGAGCAGTACTTC.

The V and J genes are TRBV4-1 and TRBJ2-2, with TRBD2 as a possible D gene (5 bases). The CDR3 covers 13 residues. With 3 bases removed from V and 4 bases from J, the gap between germline ends came to 6 bases. CDR1 is MGHRA and CDR2 is YSYEKL in the germline V gene. DNA for the CDR3: TGCGCCAGCAGCCATCGGGGCACCGGGGAGCTGTTTTTT. Translated: CASSHRGTGELFF.

The chain is built from TRBV19 and TRBJ1-1, with D unresolved. CDR3 size: 12 residues. The V gene's germline CDR1 is LNHDA and CDR2 SQIVND (reference sequence). Deletions cut 7 bases from V and 4 bases from J, with 10 bases between. The CDR3 loop is CASTSGSTEAFF. CDR3 DNA sequence: TGTGCCAGTACCTCGGGGTCCACTGAAGCTTTCTTT.

This chain links TRBV19 with TRBJ2-1; D possibly corresponds to TRBD2 (5 bases). Trimming removed 2 bases at V and 9 bases at J, with 17 bases between. The CDR3 is made up of 15 amino acids. Germline V CDR1 and CDR2: LNHDA, SQIVND (reference sequence). The CDR3 nucleotides read TGTGCCAGTAGTATAATCCCCGATTCGAGGGCTGAGCAGTTCTTC. It translates to CASSIIPDSRAEQFF.

The chain employs TRBV9 and TRBJ2-5; 7 nucleotides match TRBD2. With V trimmed by 2 bases and J by 3 bases, 4 bases remained unmatched. The CDR3 sequence is 14 residues long. Germline values: CDR1 SGDLS, CDR2 YYNGEE. The CDR3 DNA follows: TGTGCCAGCAGCGTCGGGGGGATTGAAGAGACCCAGTACTTC. Translating it yields CASSVGGIEETQYF.

V and J are TRBV29-1 and TRBJ1-3, with D possibly being TRBD1 (6 bases). Deletions cut 7 bases from V and 0 bases from J, with 10 bases between. Germline V CDR1 and CDR2: SQVTM, ANQGSEA. This CDR3 contains 13 residues. The CDR3 protein is CSATGNSGNTIYF. Written as DNA, the CDR3 is TGCAGCGCTACAGGGAACTCTGGAAACACCATATATTTT.

This clone was counted a single time. The V gene is TRBV7-2, the J gene TRBJ2-2; 10 positions match TRBD2. Germline trimming cut 1 base from V and 1 base from J; bases unmatched to any gene: 9. From germline, CDR1 is SGHTA and CDR2 FQGNSA. CDR3 length equals 19 residues. CDR3 sequence: CASSLEIASGGLNTGELFF. For the CDR3, the DNA is TGTGCCAGCAGCTTAGAAATAGCTAGCGGGGGACTGAACACCGGGGAGCTGTTTTTT.

The rearrangement links TRBV9 to TRBJ1-4; no clear D. CDR3 length: 14 residues. Trimming removed 0 bases at V and 6 bases at J, with 9 bases between. The germline CDR1 and CDR2 sequences are SGDLS and YYNGEE. The chain's CDR3 is CASSVGRIDEKLFF. In DNA, the CDR3 is TGTGCCAGCAGCGTAGGACGCATAGATGAAAAACTGTTTTTT.

The V and J genes are TRBV2 and TRBJ2-7; D could derive from TRBD1 or TRBD2 (5 bases each). The CDR3 totals 14 residues. The germline CDR1 and CDR2 sequences are SNHLY and FYNNEI. Deletions cut 8 bases from V and 1 base from J, with 15 bases between. CDR3 protein: CASWDRDGSYEQYF. In DNA, the CDR3 is TGTGCCAGCTGGGACCGGGACGGTTCCTACGAGCAGTACTTC.

The chain joins TRBV4-2 to TRBJ2-3, with 11 bases aligning to TRBD2. The trim removed 0 bases at V and 1 base at J, leaving 3 bases unmatched. This CDR3 has 17 amino acids. CDR1 and CDR2 from the germline V gene are LGHNA and YNFKEQ. The CDR3 sequence: CASSQDGLAGGTDTQYF. CDR3 sequence (DNA): TGTGCCAGCAGCCAAGATGGACTAGCGGGCGGCACAGATACGCAGTATTTT.

The chain carries TRBV28 and TRBJ2-1; D remains ambiguous. Per germline, CDR1 MDHEN and CDR2 SYDVKM. The CDR3 sequence is 12 residues long. Trimming took off 5 bases at V and 7 bases at J, with 9 bases between the two ends. CDR3 sequence: CASSVERNEQFF. The CDR3 coding sequence is TGTGCCAGCAGTGTTGAGAGGAATGAGCAGTTCTTC.

This chain connects TRBV5-1 to TRBJ1-1; D is unclear. Trimming left V 5 bases short and J 1 base short, with 9 bases between. The CDR3 totals 13 residues. Germline CDR1 is SGHRS and CDR2 is YFSETQ. CDR3 protein: CASRLPANTEAFF. The CDR3 DNA follows: TGCGCCAGCAGGTTGCCGGCGAACACTGAAGCTTTCTTT.

The CDR3 loop is CASSSGQGATEAFF. CDR3 sequence (DNA): TGTGCCAGCAGCTCGGGACAGGGGGCGACTGAAGCTTTCTTT. This rearrangement joins TRBV11-2 to TRBJ1-1, with 12 bases aligning to TRBD1. V gave up 4 bases and J gave up 5 bases; unmatched junction bases: 2. Germline CDR1 reads SGHAT; CDR2 reads FQNNGV. This CDR3 spans 14 amino acids.

V gene TRBV27 combines with J gene TRBJ2-7; 7 bases match TRBD2. Germline CDR1 reads MNHEY; CDR2 reads SMNVEV (reference sequence). Losses at the gene ends were 6 bases for V and 3 bases for J; bases not matched to a gene: 8. The CDR3 loop spans 14 amino acids. The CDR3 DNA reads TGTGCCAGCAGCCACGGGACTACTAACTACGAGCAGTACTTC. Its translation is CASSHGTTNYEQYF.

The chain joins TRBV4-1 to TRBJ2-1; D is ambiguous. This CDR3 has 16 amino acids. V lost 6 bases to trimming and J lost 0 bases, with 15 bases between them. The germline V gene encodes CDR1 MGHRA and CDR2 YSYEKL. The CDR3 DNA sequence: TGCGCCAGCAGTCTCGGGTACCCGAGCTCCTACAATGAGCAGTTCTTC. Its protein is CASSLGYPSSYNEQFF.

The rearrangement links TRBV5-6 to TRBJ2-7; perhaps TRBD1 as D (8 bases). The CDR3 is made up of 16 amino acids. Trimming pared 6 bases from V and 0 bases from J, leaving 19 bases between. The germline V gene encodes CDR1 SGHDT and CDR2 YYEEEE. CDR3 nucleotide sequence: TGTGCCAGCACCGCCGGGGGGACAGGAAGCTCCTACGAGCAGTACTTC. Translated: CASTAGGTGSSYEQYF.